A single sample is the source of the 13 T cell receptor beta chains below, sequenced in a study of blood T cell repertoires in COVID-19. Measured with immunoSEQ multiplex PCR; TCRdb has only the in-frame clones, and not every one. In the table there are approximately 180,000 clones, 80% to 90% of which are singletons. Material for sequencing was peripheral blood. The receptors derive from a woman in her 70s with COVID-19, enrolled during active disease.

This chain connects TRBV6-5 to TRBJ1-2; 10 bases line up with TRBD1. Germline assignment: CDR1 MNHEY and CDR2 SVGAGI. There are 14 residues in the CDR3. V gave up 6 bases and J gave up 6 bases; unmatched junction bases: 7. DNA of the CDR3: TGTGCCAGCAGGCAGACAGGGGGCGCGGATGGCTACACCTTC. It translates to CASRQTGGADGYTF.

This clone was detected only a few times. The J gene is TRBJ1-3, the V gene TRBV12-3 or TRBV12-4, with D perhaps matching TRBD1 (6 bases). V was cut by 5 bases and J by 2 bases, with 7 bases left in between. The CDR3 sequence is 13 residues long. The CDR3 is CASSTGPGNTIYF. The CDR3 bases are TGTGCCAGCAGTACAGGGCCTGGAAACACCATATATTTT.

The chain is built from TRBV5-1 and TRBJ1-2, with 7 bases aligning to TRBD1. The CDR3 has 14 amino acids. Germline-derived CDR1 and CDR2 are SGHRS and YFSETQ. Trimming removed 0 bases from V and 6 bases from J; junction bases left unmatched: 5. The CDR3 nucleotides are TGCGCCAGCAGCTTGGTAGGGGGCCTGGATGGCTACACCTTC. This gives the protein CASSLVGGLDGYTF.

The CDR3, as DNA: TGTGCCAGCAGTTTACCGACAGGGGATGAGCAGTTCTTC. Translated, it gives CASSLPTGDEQFF. The chain links TRBV6-6 to TRBJ2-1, with TRBD1 matching over 8 bases. Trimming took 4 bases from V and 8 from J; bases not matched to a gene: 4. This CDR3 contains 13 residues. Germline V CDR1 and CDR2: MNHNY, SVGAGI (reference sequence).

V gene TRBV11-2 combines with J gene TRBJ1-2; D is uncertain. The CDR3 is made up of 16 amino acids. The V end lost 1 base, the J end lost 2 bases, and 14 bases lay between the germline ends. Germline assignment: CDR1 SGHAT and CDR2 FQNNGV. CDR3 sequence: CASSLGGGSVNYGYTF. CDR3 in DNA: TGTGCCAGCAGCTTAGGAGGCGGATCTGTCAACTATGGCTACACCTTC.

The chain employs TRBV28 and TRBJ2-2, with D perhaps TRBD1 (5 bases). The CDR3 extends over 14 amino acids. Germline CDR1 and CDR2: MDHEN and SYDVKM. Trimming pared 6 bases from V and 7 bases from J, leaving 15 bases between. The DNA of the CDR3 is TGTGCCAGCAGCACCCCAACAGGTAGCGGGGAGCTGTTTTTT. Translation: CASSTPTGSGELFF.

The chain couples TRBV2 to TRBJ2-1; 10 nucleotides line up with TRBD2. The CDR3 contains 14 residues. The germline gives CDR1 SNHLY, CDR2 FYNNEI. Trimming at V came to 2 bases and at J to 9 bases, leaving 4 bases not matched to a gene. The CDR3 DNA is TGTGCCAGCAGTGAACCACTAGCGGGATCTGAGCAGTTCTTC. Translating it yields CASSEPLAGSEQFF. Full variable domain (remainder filled in from reference TRBV2 and TRBJ2-1): EPEVTQTPSHQVTQMGQEVILRCVPISNHLYFYWYRQILGQKVEFLVSFYNNEISEKSEIFDDQFSVERPDGSNFTLKIRSTKLEDSAMYFCASSEPLAGSEQFFGPGTRLTVL.

This clone was detected once. The V call is TRBV29-1, the J call TRBJ2-1; 11 nucleotides match TRBD2. Germline CDR1 SQVTM, CDR2 ANQGSEA. The CDR3 sequence is 11 residues long. CDR3 sequence reads: CFIAGGNEQFF. The CDR3 DNA reads as TGCTTCATAGCGGGAGGGAATGAGCAGTTCTTC.

The chain employs TRBV28 and TRBJ2-7; D gene ambiguous. V lost 3 bases and J 2 bases, leaving 8 bases between the germline ends. Per germline, CDR1 MDHEN and CDR2 SYDVKM. The CDR3 has 13 residues. The CDR3 reads CASSFSSAYEQYF. CDR3 nucleotide sequence: TGTGCCAGCAGTTTTTCCTCAGCCTACGAGCAGTACTTC.

The chain joins TRBV5-5 to TRBJ1-4; possible D gene TRBD1, 6 bases. The germline V gene has CDR1 SGHKS and CDR2 YYEKEE (reference sequence). Trimming shortened V by 4 bases and J by 8 bases, and 15 bases separated the two germline ends. This CDR3 region has 14 residues. The chain's CDR3 is CASSPGHLREKLFF. CDR3 in DNA: TGTGCCAGCAGCCCGGGACACCTAAGGGAAAAACTGTTTTTT.

This chain uses TRBV19 with TRBJ1-2, with 8 bases fitting TRBD1. The V gene end was trimmed by 10 bases and the J gene end by 8 bases; junction bases not matched to a gene: 6. Germline values: CDR1 LNHDA, CDR2 SQIVND (reference sequence). This CDR3 has 11 amino acids. The CDR3 sequence is CAIQGAEGYTF. Written as DNA, the CDR3 is TGTGCCATCCAGGGGGCTGAGGGCTACACCTTC. The variable domain in full, with the rest retrieved from reference TRBV19 and TRBJ1-2, is DGGITQSPKYLFRKEGQNVTLSCEQNLNHDAMYWYRQDPGQGLRLIYYSQIVNDFQKGDIAEGYSVSREKKESFPLTVTSAQKNPTAFYLCAIQGAEGYTFGSGTRLTVV.

The rearrangement joins TRBV19 to TRBJ1-2; the match to TRBD1 covers 8 bases. CDR1 and CDR2 (germline): LNHDA, SQIVND (reference sequence). The V gene end was trimmed by 6 bases and the J gene end by 4 bases; junction bases not matched to a gene: 13. This CDR3 has 16 residues. The CDR3 sequence: CASRDSGRGLSYGYTF. CDR3 sequence (DNA): TGTGCCAGTAGAGATAGCGGCAGGGGGCTGTCCTATGGCTACACCTTC.

The CDR3 is CASSQDSTSGTDTQYF. CDR3 sequence (DNA): TGTGCCAGCAGCCAAGATTCTACTAGCGGCACAGATACGCAGTATTTT. This sequence joins TRBV3-1 (or the pseudogene TRBV3-2) and TRBJ2-3; 7 bases are shared with TRBD2. The CDR3 totals 16 residues. The germline V gene encodes CDR1 LGHDT and CDR2 YNNKEL (reference sequence). V trimming: 0 bases; J trimming: 1 base; junction bases outside the gene matches: 4.